The 19 T cell receptor beta chains reported below all come from one sample, sequenced in a study of beta chain features in type 1 diabetes. All of the isolated RNA was reverse transcribed, so expressed TCRB transcripts were sequenced. Sequencing was performed with immunoSEQ multiplex PCR; in TCRdb, only in-frame clones are kept and a portion is missing. Altogether 400,000 to 500,000 clones are present, more than 11% being singletons, with the ten largest covering about 0.04%. The sequenced sample consisted of naive CD4+ T cells from blood. The receptor source for this set is a man aged 25 to 40 in good health.

This clone was counted between two and nine times. This chain connects TRBV4-1 to TRBJ1-3; TRBD1 matches at 7 bases. Germline V gene data show CDR1 as MGHRA and CDR2 as YSYEKL. Trimming cost V 4 bases and J 3 bases; bases outside gene matches: 3. The CDR3 is 14 residues long. For the CDR3, the DNA is TGCGCCAGCAGCCGCCGGGACAGTGGAAACACCATATATTTT. It specifies CASSRRDSGNTIYF.

The chain employs TRBV7-2 and TRBJ2-1; D uncertain. CDR3 length: 14 residues. The ends were cut back, 5 bases at V and 12 bases at J, with 20 bases in the middle. The V gene's germline CDR1 is SGHTA and CDR2 FQGNSA. The CDR3 here is CASSPSLGYQRQFF. The CDR3 DNA sequence: TGTGCCAGCAGCCCATCGCTGGGGTACCAACGGCAGTTCTTC. Variable domain in full (rest from reference TRBV7-2 and TRBJ2-1): GAGVSQSPSNKVTEKGKDVELRCDPISGHTALYWYRQSLGQGLEFLIYFQGNSAPDKSGLPSDRFSAERTGGSVSTLTIQRTQQEDSAVYLCASSPSLGYQRQFFGPGTRLTVL.

This clone has only a few counts. The chain joins TRBV7-9 to TRBJ2-3; D is uncertain. The CDR3 totals 13 residues. The V gene lost 4 bases and the J gene lost 5 bases, with 10 bases spanning the gap. Per germline, CDR1 SEHNR and CDR2 FQNEAQ (reference sequence). The CDR3 region is CASSYYSGDTQYF. The CDR3 DNA is TGTGCCAGCAGCTACTACAGTGGAGATACGCAGTATTTT.

This clone has just a few counts. This chain joins TRBV7-2 and TRBJ1-2, with 8 nucleotides matching TRBD1. There are 14 residues in the CDR3. After removal of 5 bases from V and 3 bases from J, the junction contained 5 bases not matched to a gene. Germline V gene data show CDR1 as SGHTA and CDR2 as FQGNSA. The CDR3 nucleotides read TGTGCCAGCAGCCCGACAGGGGTAGACTATGGCTACACCTTC. The encoded protein is CASSPTGVDYGYTF.

This chain uses TRBV7-2 with TRBJ2-5, with 8 bases lining up with TRBD2. The CDR3 is 15 residues long. V dropped 5 bases and J dropped 0; count of bases not matched to a gene: 5. Germline V gene lookup returns CDR1 SGHTA and CDR2 FQGNSA. The CDR3 here is CASSPGGQDQETQYF. The CDR3 coding sequence is TGTGCCAGCAGCCCGGGAGGGCAGGACCAAGAGACCCAGTACTTC.

This clone has a handful of counts. The J gene is TRBJ1-2, the V gene TRBV6-5, with 8 nucleotides matching TRBD1. This CDR3 comprises 14 residues. CDR1 and CDR2 (germline): MNHEY, SVGAGI. V was clipped by 0 bases and J by 7 bases; unmatched bases: 4. The CDR3 bases are TGTGCCAGCAGTTACTCCGGACAGGGAGGTGGCTACACCTTC. This sequence encodes CASSYSGQGGGYTF.

The V and J genes are TRBV29-1 and TRBJ1-2; weak D call: TRBD1 (5 bases). The V gene's germline CDR1 is SQVTM and CDR2 ANQGSEA. V lost 6 bases to trimming and J lost 3 bases, with 17 bases between them. This CDR3 has 14 amino acids. Here the CDR3 reads CSVRAPGSDYGYTF. As DNA, the CDR3 is TGCAGCGTGCGGGCGCCAGGGTCAGACTATGGCTACACCTTC.

The V gene is TRBV7-2, the J gene TRBJ1-2, with D tentatively TRBD1 (5 bases). The length of the CDR3 is 14 residues. V gave up 5 bases and J gave up 2 bases, with 12 bases separating them. The germline V gene has CDR1 SGHTA and CDR2 FQGNSA. The CDR3 here is CASSVPRTNYGYTF. CDR3 in DNA: TGTGCCAGCAGCGTCCCCCGGACAAACTATGGCTACACCTTC.

This clone occurred a few times. This chain uses TRBV10-3 with TRBJ2-1, with TRBD1 identical over 7 bases. The V gene end was trimmed by 4 bases and the J gene end by 4 bases; junction bases not matched to a gene: 10. The CDR3 has 16 residues. CDR1 and CDR2 (germline): ENHRY, SYGVKD. The CDR3 spells CAISVADRTYYNEQFF. The CDR3 coding sequence is TGTGCCATCAGTGTTGCGGACAGGACTTATTACAATGAGCAGTTCTTC.

The chain is built from TRBV7-8 and TRBJ2-7; TRBD2 might be the D (6 bases). This CDR3 has 15 residues. Germline V lookup: CDR1 SGHVS, CDR2 FQNEAQ. Trimming took 1 base from V and 3 from J, leaving 13 bases between them. The CDR3 DNA follows: TGTGCCAGCAGCTTAGGGTACGGGAGCTACTACGAGCAGTACGTC. Translation gives CASSLGYGSYYEQYV.

This sequence joins TRBV5-1 and TRBJ2-4; TRBD2 matches 8 bases. CDR1 is SGHRS and CDR2 is YFSETQ in the germline V gene. The ends lost 3 bases at V and 3 bases at J; junction bases unmatched: 2. The CDR3 has 14 amino acids. CDR3 DNA: TGCGCCAGCAGCTCGGCGGGAGGCAAAAACATTCAGTACTTC. This codes for CASSSAGGKNIQYF.

This clone was observed a handful of times. The chain links TRBV7-2 to TRBJ1-6; a weak D match, TRBD1 (5 bases). This CDR3 spans 14 amino acids. V was trimmed by 3 bases and J by 13 bases, leaving 16 bases between them. Per the germline V gene, CDR1 is SGHTA and CDR2 is FQGNSA. This CDR3 is CASSFDSADWPLHF. The CDR3, as DNA: TGTGCCAGCAGCTTTGACAGTGCAGATTGGCCCCTCCACTTT.

The chain's CDR3 is CASSLWGTGTDTQYF. The CDR3 bases are TGTGCCAGCAGCTTATGGGGGACAGGCACAGATACGCAGTATTTT. The V call is TRBV7-9, the J call TRBJ2-3; 7 bases agree with TRBD1. V gave up 2 bases and J gave up 1 base; unmatched junction bases: 3. The CDR3 has 15 amino acids. Germline V gene sequence: CDR1 SEHNR, CDR2 FQNEAQ (reference sequence).

This clone was found a few times. The chain joins TRBV4-3 to TRBJ2-4, with D possibly being TRBD2 (5 bases). V was clipped by 4 bases and J by 7 bases, with 17 bases between them. CDR3 size: 15 residues. Germline V gives CDR1 LGHNA, CDR2 YSLEER. CDR3 sequence reads: CASSPRGGPSNIQYF. CDR3 DNA sequence: TGCGCCAGCAGCCCTCGCGGTGGCCCTAGCAACATTCAGTACTTC.

This clone was picked up a small number of times. The J gene is TRBJ1-2, the V gene TRBV4-3, with D unresolved. Germline V gene data show CDR1 as LGHNA and CDR2 as YSLEER. The CDR3 runs 12 residues. V dropped 0 bases and J dropped 5 bases, with 4 bases sitting between them. CDR3 nucleotides: TGCGCCAGCAGCCAAGACAGATATGGCTACACCTTC. Amino acids: CASSQDRYGYTF.

The count of this clone is one. The V gene is TRBV7-2, the J gene TRBJ2-1; D is unresolved. The V and J ends lost 1 base and 0 bases respectively, with 16 bases between them. The CDR3 is 18 residues long. Germline-derived CDR1 and CDR2 are SGHTA and FQGNSA. CDR3 loop: CASSLEAPRRSSYNEQFF. In nucleotides, the CDR3 is TGTGCCAGCAGCTTAGAGGCACCTCGACGTAGCTCCTACAATGAGCAGTTCTTC.

V and J are TRBV30 and TRBJ2-2; 9 nucleotides match TRBD2. With V trimmed by 0 bases and J by 5 bases, 4 bases remained unmatched. Germline lookup yields CDR1 GTSNPN and CDR2 SVGIG (reference sequence). The CDR3 is made up of 15 amino acids. For the CDR3, the DNA is TGTGCCTGGAGTGTACTAGCGGGCACGACCGGGGAGCTGTTTTTT. Protein product: CAWSVLAGTTGELFF.

The table lists this clone with a few counts. The chain recombines TRBV5-6 with TRBJ2-5; D assignment may be TRBD1 or TRBD2 (5 bases each). There are 12 residues in the CDR3. Germline CDR1 is SGHDT and CDR2 is YYEEEE. V lost 5 bases and J 13 bases, leaving 18 bases between the germline ends. In DNA, the CDR3 is TGTGCCAGCAGTAGGGGCGAGGGAATCTCGTACTTC. Translation: CASSRGEGISYF.

This clone was observed a few times. The chain carries TRBV2 and TRBJ2-3, with D perhaps TRBD1 or TRBD2 (5 bases each). Germline V lookup: CDR1 SNHLY, CDR2 FYNNEI. Trimming took 6 bases from V and 5 from J, leaving 12 bases between them. The CDR3 is 13 amino acids. The CDR3 nucleotides read TGTGCCAGCAGGTGGGGGATCGGAGATACGCAGTATTTT. Its protein is CASRWGIGDTQYF.